This T cell receptor beta chain was recovered during a study of cytomegalovirus exposure and HLA in healthy donors. Study in general: The early release's HLA-typed donors yielded roughly 85 million unique TCRs. Study conclusions and caveats: Later analysis associated a missense DCLRE1C variant with TCR beta V- and J-gene trimming. Per a prior analysis, the majority of TCR beta V segments were productive roughly 90% or roughly 30% of the time. Per published reports, the classifier diagnosed cytomegalovirus status with high specificity and sensitivity.

The PCR contained 60 Vbeta and 13 Jbeta primers. TCRdb's copy holds only in-frame clones and misses some; the assay was immunoSEQ multiplex PCR. This sample has 120,000 to 150,000 clones, with approximately 91% found just once. From germline, CDR1 is SGHDT and CDR2 YYEEEE. This CDR3 contains 15 residues. The germline V and J ends were trimmed by 4 bases and 3 bases, with 17 bases remaining between them. Turning to this clone: The antigen remains unidentified.

The rearrangement links TRBV5-6 to TRBJ2-7; tentatively, D is TRBD2 (6 bases). Source material: PBMCs. This receptor was taken from a woman aged 40 to 50 in good health and CMV-seronegative. CDR3 protein: CASSRRDRINYEQYF. The CDR3, as DNA: TGTGCCAGCAGCCGGCGGGACCGAATAAACTACGAGCAGTACTTC.